The 10 T cell receptor beta chains given below trace back to one sample, sequenced in a study of T-cell memory formation after mild COVID-19. From the 5' RACE reads, TCRdb called clonotypes with MiXCR, one entry per CDR3 protein. This table has approximately 480,000 distinct CDR3 sequences, about 20% appearing once. The sequenced sample was PBMCs or a T cell subset sorted from them (not recorded which). The origin of the receptors is an adult woman who had mild COVID-19 (a few samples of this study predate the infection). Cell type and time point are not known.

The table lists this clonotype with a few counts. The rearrangement links TRBV24-1 to TRBJ1-2; D is possibly TRBD1 (6 bases). Germline V CDR1 and CDR2: KGHDR, SFDVKD. The CDR3 covers 14 residues. V lost 1 base to trimming and J lost 4 bases, with 9 bases between them. CDR3: CATSDFDRSYGYTF. The CDR3 DNA follows: TGTGCCACCAGTGATTTCGACAGGAGCTATGGCTACACCTTC.

The rearrangement links TRBV10-3 to TRBJ2-1, with 10 bases identical to TRBD1. This CDR3 spans 14 amino acids. V lost 8 bases to trimming and J lost 8 bases; unmatched junction nucleotides: 9. In germline, CDR1 is ENHRY, CDR2 SYGVKD. The CDR3 bases are TGTGCCATCGGGGGGACAGGGGACATCGATGAGCAGTTCTTC. It codes for CAIGGTGDIDEQFF.

The V and J genes are TRBV7-6 and TRBJ2-3; TRBD1 matches 9 bases. Unmatched junction bases numbered 8, after V lost 1 base and J lost 9 bases. Looked up from germline, CDR1 is SGHVS and CDR2 is FNYEAQ. The length of the CDR3 is 15 residues. The chain's CDR3 is CASSLGPSGQGTQYF. CDR3 sequence (DNA): TGTGCCAGCAGCTTAGGCCCTTCGGGACAGGGAACGCAGTATTTT.

This clonotype was recorded at least ten times. The chain employs TRBV13 and TRBJ2-7; 12 bases line up with TRBD2. The CDR3 extends over 14 amino acids. Germline loops: CDR1 PRHDT, CDR2 FYEKMQ (reference sequence). V dropped 5 bases and J dropped 3; count of bases not matched to a gene: 2. This CDR3 reads CASSVGLAGYEQYF. CDR3 DNA: TGTGCCAGCAGCGTGGGACTAGCGGGCTACGAGCAGTACTTC.

This clonotype was picked up a small number of times. The chain recombines TRBV2 with TRBJ1-2; a possible D gene is TRBD1 (6 bases). Per germline, CDR1 SNHLY and CDR2 FYNNEI. Trimming stripped 6 bases from V and 2 bases from J, with 13 bases between. CDR3 length equals 14 residues. The CDR3 sequence is CASRSDTGNYGYTF. The CDR3 DNA follows: TGTGCCAGCAGATCAGATACAGGGAACTATGGCTACACCTTC.

This clonotype appeared many times. The genes are TRBV20-1 and TRBJ2-7; TRBD2 matches at 13 bases. V dropped 6 bases and J dropped 2; count of bases not matched to a gene: 4. Germline CDR1 is DFQATT and CDR2 is SNEGSKA (reference sequence). CDR3 length: 14 amino acids. The CDR3 loop is CSARTSGRAYEQYF. CDR3 nucleotides: TGCAGTGCGCGTACTAGCGGGAGGGCCTACGAGCAGTACTTC.

This clonotype was seen many times. The rearrangement links TRBV2 to TRBJ2-7; 7 nucleotides line up with TRBD1. J gave up 1 base and V 6 bases, and 6 bases lay outside the gene matches. Per germline, CDR1 SNHLY and CDR2 FYNNEI. The CDR3 runs 14 residues. Written as DNA, the CDR3 is TGTGCCAGCAGGACAGGGCGCGGATCCTACGAGCAGTACTTC. Amino acid sequence: CASRTGRGSYEQYF.

The J gene is TRBJ2-7, the V gene TRBV5-1; TRBD1 aligns across 7 bases. The CDR3 runs 13 residues. CDR1 and CDR2 (germline): SGHRS, YFSETQ. Trimming cost V 2 bases and J 6 bases; bases outside gene matches: 5. CDR3 sequence: CASSFDRVGEQYF. CDR3 coding DNA: TGCGCCAGCAGCTTCGACAGGGTGGGCGAGCAGTACTTC.

This clonotype was recorded a few times. The genes are TRBV5-6 and TRBJ2-5; D perhaps matches TRBD1 (6 bases). Germline CDR1 SGHDT, CDR2 YYEEEE. The CDR3 covers 16 residues. The V end was cut by 4 bases, the J end by 0 bases, with 16 bases between. The CDR3 DNA reads TGTGCCAGCAGCGCGCCATATCGGGACAACCAAGAGACCCAGTACTTC. This codes for CASSAPYRDNQETQYF.

At least ten counts were recorded for this clonotype. The rearrangement joins TRBV10-3 to TRBJ2-7; D may be TRBD1 (6 bases). This CDR3 has 14 amino acids. Trimming shortened V by 2 bases and J by 1 base, and 9 bases separated the two germline ends. Germline assignment: CDR1 ENHRY and CDR2 SYGVKD. This CDR3 reads CAISEDRTSYEQYF. The DNA for the CDR3 is TGTGCCATCAGTGAGGACAGGACGTCCTACGAGCAGTACTTC.